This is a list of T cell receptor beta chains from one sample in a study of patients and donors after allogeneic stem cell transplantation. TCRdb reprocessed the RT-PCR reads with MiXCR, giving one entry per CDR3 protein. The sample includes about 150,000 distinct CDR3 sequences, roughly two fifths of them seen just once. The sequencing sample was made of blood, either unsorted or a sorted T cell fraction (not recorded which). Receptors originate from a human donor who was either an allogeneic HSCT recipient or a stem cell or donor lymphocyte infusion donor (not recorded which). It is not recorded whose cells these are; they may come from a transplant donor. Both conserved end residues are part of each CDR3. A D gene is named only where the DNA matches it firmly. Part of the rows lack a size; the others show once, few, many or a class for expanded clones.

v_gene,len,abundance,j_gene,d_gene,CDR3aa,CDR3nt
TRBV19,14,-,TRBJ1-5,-,CASSIEGRYQPQHF,TGTGCCAGTAGTATAGAAGGCAGATATCAGCCCCAGCATTTT
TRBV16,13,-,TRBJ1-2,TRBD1,CASTTTGEEGYTF,TGTGCCAGCACCACTACAGGGGAAGAAGGCTACACCTTC
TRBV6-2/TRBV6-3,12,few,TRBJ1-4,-,CASKRSNEKLFF,TGTGCCAGCAAACGGTCTAATGAAAAACTGTTTTTT
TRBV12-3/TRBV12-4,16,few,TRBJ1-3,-,CASSPIGASSGNTIYF,TGTGCCAGCAGTCCGATAGGAGCGAGCTCTGGAAACACCATATATTTT
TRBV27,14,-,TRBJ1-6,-,CASRHPSYNSPLHF,TGTGCCAGCAGGCATCCTTCCTATAATTCACCCCTCCACTTT
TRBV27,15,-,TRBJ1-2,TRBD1,CASSSLPQGDYGYTF,TGTGCCAGCAGTTCCCTCCCACAGGGGGACTATGGCTACACCTTC
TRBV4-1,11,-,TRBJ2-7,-,CASSQGSEQYF,TGCGCCAGCAGCCAAGGCAGCGAGCAGTACTTT
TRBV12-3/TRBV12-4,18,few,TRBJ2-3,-,CASSSSRAGAEPTDTQYF,TGTGCCAGCAGTTCCTCCCGCGCGGGCGCTGAGCCCACAGATACGCAGTATTTT
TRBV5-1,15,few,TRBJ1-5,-,CASSLGTGANQPQHF,TGCGCCAGCAGCTTGGGCACGGGGGCCAATCAGCCCCAGCATTTT
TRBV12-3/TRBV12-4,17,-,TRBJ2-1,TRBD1,CASSLSTGTGGYNEQFF,TGTGCCAGCAGTTTGAGTACAGGGACAGGGGGCTACAATGAGCAGTTCTTC
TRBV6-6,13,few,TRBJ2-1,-,CASAGEKYNEQFF,TGTGCCAGCGCAGGGGAGAAGTACAATGAGCAGTTCTTC
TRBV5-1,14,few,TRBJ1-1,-,CASSLRGQNTEAFF,TGCGCCAGCAGCTTGAGGGGACAGAACACTGAAGCTTTCTTT
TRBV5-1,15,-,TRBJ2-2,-,CASSTGTEASGELFF,TGCGCCAGCAGCACAGGGACGGAGGCTTCCGGGGAGCTGTTTTTT
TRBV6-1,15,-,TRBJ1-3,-,CASSDPSGPGNTIYF,TGTGCCAGCAGTGATCCCTCAGGGCCTGGAAACACCATATATTTT
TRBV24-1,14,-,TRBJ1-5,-,CATSDLRSNQPQHF,TGTGCCACCAGTGATTTGCGAAGCAATCAGCCCCAGCATTTT
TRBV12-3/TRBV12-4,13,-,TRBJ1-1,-,CASTPTVNTEAFF,TGTGCCAGCACCCCGACAGTGAACACTGAAGCTTTCTTT
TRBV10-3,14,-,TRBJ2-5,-,CAISESLDQETQYF,TGTGCCATCAGTGAGTCACTGGATCAAGAGACCCAGTACTTC
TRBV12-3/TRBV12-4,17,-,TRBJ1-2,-,CASSLGPRPRGNYGYTF,TGTGCCAGCAGTTTAGGACCCAGGCCCCGGGGTAACTATGGCTACACCTTC
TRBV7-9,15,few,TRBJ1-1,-,CASSLTGEGATEAFF,TGTGCCAGCAGCTTAACTGGGGAAGGGGCCACTGAAGCTTTCTTT
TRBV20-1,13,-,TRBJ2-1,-,CSARELGYNEQFF,TGCAGTGCTAGAGAACTTGGTTACAATGAGCAGTTCTTC
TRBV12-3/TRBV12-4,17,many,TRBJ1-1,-,CASSFDRKLFMNTEAFF,TGTGCCAGCAGTTTTGATCGAAAACTCTTCATGAACACTGAAGCTTTCTTT
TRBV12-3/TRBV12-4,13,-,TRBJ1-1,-,CATNTGPNTEAFF,TGTGCCACCAACACGGGACCGAACACTGAAGCTTTCTTT